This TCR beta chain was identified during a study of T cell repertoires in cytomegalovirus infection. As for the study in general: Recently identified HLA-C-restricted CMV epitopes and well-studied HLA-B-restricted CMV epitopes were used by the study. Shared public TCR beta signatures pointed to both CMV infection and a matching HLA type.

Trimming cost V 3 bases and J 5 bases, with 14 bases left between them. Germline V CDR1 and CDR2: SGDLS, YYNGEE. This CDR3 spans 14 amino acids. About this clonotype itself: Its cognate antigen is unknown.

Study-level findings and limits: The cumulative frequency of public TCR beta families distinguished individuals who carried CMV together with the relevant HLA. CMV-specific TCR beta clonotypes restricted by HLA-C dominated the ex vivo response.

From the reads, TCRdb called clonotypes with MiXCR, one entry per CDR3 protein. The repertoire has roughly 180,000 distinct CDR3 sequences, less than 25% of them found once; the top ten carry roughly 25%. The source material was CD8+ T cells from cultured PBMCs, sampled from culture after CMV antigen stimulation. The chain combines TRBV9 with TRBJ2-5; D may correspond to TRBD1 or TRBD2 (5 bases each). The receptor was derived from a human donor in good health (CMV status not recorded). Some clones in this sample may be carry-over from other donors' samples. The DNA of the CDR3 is TGTGCCAGCAGCGGAGGGGCGGAATTGGAGACCCAGTACTTC. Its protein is CASSGGAELETQYF. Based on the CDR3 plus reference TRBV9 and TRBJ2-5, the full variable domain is DSGVTQTPKHLITATGQRVTLRCSPRSGDLSVYWYQQSLDQGLQFLIQYYNGEERAKGNILERFSAQQFPDLHSELNLSSLELGDSALYFCASSGGAELETQYFGPGTRLLVL.